This TCR beta chain was profiled in a study of cytomegalovirus exposure and HLA in healthy donors. Study-wide results and caveats: Reported results showed that the classifier diagnosed cytomegalovirus status with high specificity and sensitivity.

Regarding this clone: Antigen specificity is unknown.

This PCR relied on a set of 60 Vbeta primers and 13 Jbeta primers. Using immunoSEQ multiplex PCR, the repertoire was profiled, and TCRdb retains in-frame clones only, with some absent. The sample holds 120,000 or so clones, about 73% seen once. Germline lookup yields CDR1 ENHRY and CDR2 SYGVKD. CDR3 length: 16 residues. V trimming: 4 bases; J trimming: 6 bases; junction bases outside the gene matches: 12. The sequence was collected from a woman in her thirties or forties in good health and CMV-seronegative. V is TRBV10-3 and J is TRBJ2-3; TRBD1 matches 8 bases. Sequenced material: PBMCs. CDR3 bases: TGTGCCATCAGTGGGAGAGGGACAGGCTCGGGGGATACGCAGTATTTT. Translation: CAISGRGTGSGDTQYF.